One sample yielded the 28 T cell receptor beta chains listed below, sequenced in a study of cytomegalovirus exposure and HLA in healthy donors. Here immunoSEQ multiplex PCR was the method, and the copy in TCRdb shows in-frame clones only, minus some. The sample has some 330,000 clones; 70% to 90% are singletons. The sequencing sample was made of PBMCs. Receptors were obtained from a woman between 18 and 29 years old in good health and CMV-seronegative.

This clone has a single count. J is TRBJ2-1 and V is TRBV9; possibly TRBD1 for D (6 bases). The V end was cut by 3 bases, the J end by 5 bases, with 12 bases between. The CDR3 spans 14 residues. CDR1 is SGDLS and CDR2 is YYNGEE in the germline V gene. The CDR3 here is CASSAVGADNEQFF. The CDR3 DNA sequence: TGTGCCAGCAGCGCCGTGGGGGCAGACAATGAGCAGTTCTTC.

The rearrangement links TRBV2 to TRBJ1-5; D call uncertain. Germline CDR1 is SNHLY and CDR2 is FYNNEI. Trimming took 7 bases from V and 3 from J, leaving 10 bases between them. This CDR3 is built from 13 residues. The CDR3, as DNA: TGTGCCAGCAACGGGTTTACCAATCAGCCCCAGCATTTT. This encodes CASNGFTNQPQHF. Variable domain in full (rest from reference TRBV2 and TRBJ1-5): EPEVTQTPSHQVTQMGQEVILRCVPISNHLYFYWYRQILGQKVEFLVSFYNNEISEKSEIFDDQFSVERPDGSNFTLKIRSTKLEDSAMYFCASNGFTNQPQHFGDGTRLSIL.

DNA of the CDR3: TGTGCCAGCAGCTTAGGGGTCATCACAGATACGCAGTATTTT. It codes for CASSLGVITDTQYF. J is TRBJ2-3 and V is TRBV5-6; a weak D match, TRBD1 (5 bases). V lost 2 bases, J lost 2 bases, and 9 bases lay in between. Germline CDR1 SGHDT, CDR2 YYEEEE. The CDR3 runs 14 residues.

The rearrangement uses TRBV10-1 and TRBJ2-3; 8 nucleotides line up with TRBD1. Germline V gene sequence: CDR1 WNHNN, CDR2 SYGVQD (reference sequence). The CDR3 length is 16 residues. J was trimmed by 1 base and V by 6 bases; bases with no gene match: 9. The CDR3 reads CASRTRDRLGTDTQYF. CDR3 in DNA: TGCGCCAGCAGGACCCGGGACAGGTTGGGCACAGATACGCAGTATTTT.

The chain carries TRBV4-1 and TRBJ1-2, with 8 bases that match TRBD1. CDR1 is MGHRA and CDR2 is YSYEKL in the germline V gene. This CDR3 has 19 amino acids. V gave up 1 base and J gave up 1 base; unmatched junction bases: 14. DNA of the CDR3: TGCGCCAGCAGCCAAGTCTCCAGTAGGGGACAGGTAATTAACTATGGCTACACCTTC. As protein: CASSQVSSRGQVINYGYTF.

V usage is TRBV28 and J usage is TRBJ2-1; 10 bases map to TRBD2. In germline, CDR1 is MDHEN, CDR2 SYDVKM. J was trimmed by 8 bases and V by 5 bases; bases with no gene match: 12. The CDR3 loop spans 16 amino acids. This CDR3 is CASSRPPSGSIDEQFF. The CDR3 DNA reads as TGTGCCAGCAGTCGCCCCCCTAGCGGGAGTATCGATGAGCAGTTCTTC.

V is TRBV4-3 and J is TRBJ2-7, with 8 positions matching TRBD1. This CDR3 is built from 15 residues. Germline CDR1 LGHNA, CDR2 YSLEER. The V gene end was trimmed by 0 bases and the J gene end by 3 bases; junction bases not matched to a gene: 4. CDR3 residues: CASSQDLDRGYEQYF. DNA for the CDR3: TGCGCCAGCAGCCAAGATCTTGACAGGGGCTACGAGCAGTACTTC.

This rearrangement joins TRBV7-6 to TRBJ1-4; 7 bases align to TRBD1. The CDR3 has 14 residues. J gave up 6 bases and V 5 bases, and 6 bases lay outside the gene matches. Per germline, CDR1 SGHVS and CDR2 FNYEAQ. The CDR3 spells CASSKGGSDEKLFF. The CDR3 nucleotides read TGTGCCAGCAGCAAAGGGGGCTCGGATGAAAAACTGTTTTTT.

This clone was found once. DNA of the CDR3: TGCGCCAGCAAAGACAGGTTCTCGAACACTGAAGCTTTCTTT. It specifies CASKDRFSNTEAFF. The rearrangement uses TRBV4-3 and TRBJ1-1; TRBD1 might be the D (6 bases). Trimming took 7 bases from V and 1 from J, leaving 13 bases between them. CDR1 LGHNA and CDR2 YSLEER come from the germline V gene. CDR3 length: 14 residues.

The chain employs TRBV6-6 and TRBJ1-5, with TRBD1 as a possible D gene (6 bases). The CDR3 consists of 14 residues. V lost 5 bases to trimming and J lost 3 bases, with 11 bases between them. Germline V gene data show CDR1 as MNHNY and CDR2 as SVGAGI (reference sequence). The CDR3 region is CASSPRQDNQPQHF. CDR3 DNA sequence: TGTGCCAGCAGTCCAAGACAGGACAATCAGCCCCAGCATTTT.

V usage is TRBV28 and J usage is TRBJ1-2; 10 nucleotides align to TRBD1. The CDR3 totals 14 residues. Per the germline V gene, CDR1 is MDHEN and CDR2 is SYDVKM. V was pared by 6 bases and J by 5 bases, with 6 bases of the junction left unmatched. The CDR3 region has the DNA TGTGCCAGCAGGAGACAGGGGGCGCGGTATGGCTACACCTTC. Protein product: CASRRQGARYGYTF.

The V and J genes are TRBV7-9 and TRBJ2-2; D call uncertain. CDR3 size: 12 residues. The germline V and J ends were trimmed by 5 bases and 6 bases, with 7 bases remaining between them. Germline-derived CDR1 and CDR2 are SEHNR and FQNEAQ (reference sequence). As DNA, the CDR3 is TGTGCCAGCAGCGAGAGCGCCGGGGAGCTGTTTTTT. It translates to CASSESAGELFF.

Of note for this clone: This specimen includes other DNA sequences encoding the same CDR3. This chain uses TRBV7-2 with TRBJ2-2; D is undetermined. CDR1 is SGHTA and CDR2 is FQGNSA in the germline V gene. The CDR3 extends over 14 amino acids. V was trimmed by 1 base and J by 6 bases, leaving 9 bases between them. The CDR3 here is CASSLVGSPGELFF. In DNA form, the CDR3 reads TGTGCCAGCAGCTTAGTCGGGTCCCCCGGGGAGCTGTTTTTT.

V gene TRBV2 combines with J gene TRBJ1-5; D not resolved. V shed 2 bases and J shed 7 bases, with 15 bases lying between them. The length of the CDR3 is 15 residues. The germline CDR1 and CDR2 sequences are SNHLY and FYNNEI. The CDR3 is CASSENAGSGQPQHF. The CDR3, as DNA: TGTGCCAGCAGTGAAAACGCGGGGTCAGGACAGCCCCAGCATTTT.

The V call is TRBV28, the J call TRBJ2-7, with D possibly being TRBD2 (5 bases). This CDR3 has 13 amino acids. V was clipped by 10 bases and J by 4 bases, with 17 bases between them. The germline gives CDR1 MDHEN, CDR2 SYDVKM. CDR3 loop: CATLDLRRYEQYF. CDR3 nucleotide sequence: TGTGCCACATTGGACCTCCGGAGGTACGAGCAGTACTTC.

The chain employs TRBV29-1 and TRBJ2-2; 8 bases are shared with TRBD1. V was pared by 1 base and J by 1 base, with 8 bases of the junction left unmatched. This CDR3 contains 17 residues. Germline V gives CDR1 SQVTM, CDR2 ANQGSEA. The CDR3 DNA sequence: TGCAGCGTTGAAGGGGGACGTGGGACAGGGAACACCGGGGAGCTGTTTTTT. Translated: CSVEGGRGTGNTGELFF.

This sequence joins TRBV6-5 and TRBJ2-5, with TRBD1 identical over 8 bases. This CDR3 spans 14 amino acids. In germline, CDR1 is MNHEY, CDR2 SVGAGI. The trim removed 5 bases at V and 2 bases at J, leaving 4 bases unmatched. CDR3: CASSLRGLQETQYF. DNA of the CDR3: TGTGCCAGCAGTCTCAGGGGGCTTCAAGAGACCCAGTACTTC.

As concerns this clone: This specimen includes other DNA sequences encoding the same CDR3. This chain uses TRBV7-3 with TRBJ2-1, with D possibly being TRBD2 (5 bases). V lost 0 bases, J lost 2 bases, and 8 bases lay in between. The CDR3 totals 15 residues. In germline, CDR1 is SGHTA, CDR2 FQGTGA. CDR3 sequence reads: CASSLTSGTYNEQFF. Written as DNA, the CDR3 is TGTGCCAGCAGCTTAACAAGCGGAACCTACAATGAGCAGTTCTTC.

The chain recombines TRBV18 with TRBJ2-3, with a possible D match to TRBD2 (6 bases). Germline assignment: CDR1 KGHSH and CDR2 LQKENI. The CDR3 consists of 15 residues. V shed 5 bases and J shed 1 base, with 13 bases lying between them. CDR3 in amino acids: CASSYQGGGTDTQYF. The CDR3, as DNA: TGTGCCAGCTCATACCAGGGCGGGGGCACAGATACGCAGTATTTT. The full variable domain, with the rest looked up from reference TRBV18 and TRBJ2-3, is NAGVMQNPRHLVRRRGQEARLRCSPMKGHSHVYWYRQLPEEGLKFMVYLQKENIIDESGMPKERFSAEFPKEGPSILRIQQVVRGDSAAYFCASSYQGGGTDTQYFGPGTRLTVL.

The gene calls are TRBV2 and TRBJ2-7, with no clear D. In germline, CDR1 is SNHLY, CDR2 FYNNEI. The CDR3 runs 11 residues. Trimming removed 4 bases at V and 4 bases at J, with 5 bases between. The CDR3 DNA sequence: TGTGCCAGCAGTGGTCGGTACGAGCAGTACTTC. Translating it yields CASSGRYEQYF.

V usage is TRBV6-5 and J usage is TRBJ2-7, with 7 nucleotides matching TRBD2. With V trimmed by 2 bases and J by 6 bases, 7 bases remained unmatched. The CDR3 sequence is 14 residues long. CDR1 is MNHEY, CDR2 SVGAGI, per germline. In nucleotides, the CDR3 is TGTGCCAGCAGTTACGATGGGGGAGGGACCGAGCAGTACTTC. Amino acids: CASSYDGGGTEQYF.

There are a few counts of this clone. With a much larger clone just one base away, this may be a read error. V is TRBV27 and J is TRBJ2-7; 7 bases fit TRBD2. This CDR3 is built from 14 residues. The V gene end was trimmed by 5 bases and the J gene end by 0 bases; junction bases not matched to a gene: 4. The germline CDR1 and CDR2 sequences are MNHEY and SMNVEV (reference sequence). In DNA, the CDR3 is TGTGCCAGCAGTCCTAGCGGAAGCTCCTACGAGCAGTACTTC. Its translation: CASSPSGSSYEQYF.

CDR3 amino acids: CASSFGRGDEQFF. The CDR3 DNA is TGTGCCAGCAGCTTTGGGAGAGGCGATGAGCAGTTCTTC. The rearrangement uses TRBV5-6 and TRBJ2-1; D is possibly TRBD2 (5 bases). The CDR3 has 13 residues. V dropped 2 bases and J dropped 8 bases, with 11 bases sitting between them. Germline V gene sequence: CDR1 SGHDT, CDR2 YYEEEE.

A single count supports this clone. The chain couples TRBV2 to TRBJ2-1; a weak D match, TRBD2 (6 bases). Trimming took off 7 bases at V and 2 bases at J, with 12 bases between the two ends. The CDR3 sequence is 14 residues long. Germline CDR1 reads SNHLY; CDR2 reads FYNNEI. Here the CDR3 reads CASIGGATYNEQFF. The CDR3 coding sequence is TGTGCCAGCATAGGAGGGGCGACCTACAATGAGCAGTTCTTC.

This clone has only a few counts. The chain employs TRBV9 and TRBJ1-2, with D perhaps TRBD1 (5 bases). CDR1 is SGDLS and CDR2 is YYNGEE in the germline V gene. There are 14 residues in the CDR3. The germline V and J ends were trimmed by 1 base and 3 bases, with 10 bases remaining between them. CDR3 nucleotide sequence: TGTGCCAGCAGCGTATCAGGAGGGGACTATGGCTACACCTTC. As protein: CASSVSGGDYGYTF.

This clone was found once. The rearrangement uses TRBV7-8 and TRBJ2-1; D possibly corresponds to TRBD1 (7 bases). Per germline, CDR1 SGHVS and CDR2 FQNEAQ. The CDR3 is 14 amino acids. The V end lost 5 bases, the J end lost 10 bases, and 18 bases lay between the germline ends. In DNA, the CDR3 is TGTGCCAGCAGCCCCAGGGGGGAAGGAAGGGAGCAGTTCTTC. It translates to CASSPRGEGREQFF.

V gene TRBV7-2 combines with J gene TRBJ1-2; 7 nucleotides agree with TRBD1. Germline CDR1 SGHTA, CDR2 FQGNSA. CDR3 length: 14 residues. V lost 2 bases to trimming and J lost 8 bases; unmatched junction nucleotides: 8. CDR3 protein: CASSLREGARGYTF. The DNA of the CDR3 is TGTGCCAGCAGCTTAAGAGAGGGGGCGCGAGGCTACACCTTC.

This clone was recorded once. This chain uses TRBV5-4 with TRBJ1-4; weak D call: TRBD1 (6 bases). Trimming cost V 1 base and J 8 bases, with 15 bases left between them. The CDR3 is 15 amino acids. The germline CDR1 and CDR2 sequences are SGHNT and YYREEE (reference sequence). The CDR3 loop reads CASSLNSGTYEKLFF. For the CDR3, the DNA is TGTGCCAGCAGCTTGAATTCCGGGACATACGAAAAACTGTTTTTT.